This TCR beta chain emerged from a study of metastatic and nonmetastatic thyroid tumors. General study points: It was reportedly found that TCR beta diversity was significantly higher in malignant thyroid tumors than in benign nodules, a difference seen in both blood and tumor samples.

Thyroid surgery had not been preceded by any treatment in any patient. TCRdb reprocessed the PCR reads using MiXCR. The table lists roughly 53,000 clones, 20% of them singletons. Concerning this clone: Its antigen is currently unknown.

The CDR3 is made up of 13 amino acids. V lost 9 bases, J lost 2 bases, and 15 bases lay in between. Germline CDR1 and CDR2: SGHRS and YFSETQ. The sequenced sample consisted of blood. The chain links TRBV5-1 to TRBJ2-7; D ambiguous. The origin of this receptor is a female donor with papillary thyroid cancer or a benign thyroid nodule (not recorded which). Some clones in this sample may be carry-over from other donors' samples. CDR3 coding DNA: TGCGCCATCATCTTGGACGTGGCCTACGAGCAGTACTTC. It encodes CAIILDVAYEQYF.